The 17 T cell receptor beta chains in this list originate from one sample, sequenced in a study of Ad26.COV2.S vaccination and SARS-CoV-2 variants. Method: immunoSEQ multiplex PCR; TCRdb's copy keeps in-frame clones and lacks some. The table has about 380,000 clones, about four fifths seen once. Indicated treatment: 15 to 20 received Ad26.COV2.S at low or high dose, single or two shots; roughly 5 received placebo; per-sample allocation not given. Sampling occurred on day 63 after the first vaccine or placebo injection. Sequenced here: peripheral blood, sampled in a trial of Ad26.COV2.S vaccine versus placebo. The source of these receptors is a person between 18 and 60 years old who received the Ad26.COV2.S COVID-19 vaccine or a placebo.

The J gene is TRBJ2-3, the V gene TRBV29-1, with D hard to call. There are 15 residues in the CDR3. CDR1 is SQVTM and CDR2 is ANQGSEA in the germline V gene. V lost 7 bases and J 3 bases, leaving 20 bases between the germline ends. CDR3 loop: CSALGLRPLTDTQYF. The CDR3 nucleotides are TGCAGCGCCTTAGGGTTGCGTCCTTTAACAGATACGCAGTATTTT.

The rearrangement uses TRBV4-1 and TRBJ1-6; D is unresolved. The CDR3 has 15 amino acids. The germline V and J ends were trimmed by 8 bases and 0 bases, with 11 bases remaining between them. CDR1 MGHRA and CDR2 YSYEKL come from the germline V gene. CDR3 DNA: TGCGCCAGCCGCGGGCTGAGCTCCTATAATTCACCCCTCCACTTT. Its translation is CASRGLSSYNSPLHF.

The chain combines TRBV7-9 with TRBJ2-2, with no clear D. The V gene's germline CDR1 is SEHNR and CDR2 FQNEAQ (reference sequence). This CDR3 has 12 residues. The ends were cut back, 2 bases at V and 9 bases at J, with 7 bases in the middle. The CDR3 loop reads CASSLTFRELFF. As DNA, the CDR3 is TGTGCCAGCAGCTTAACCTTTAGGGAGCTGTTTTTT.

The chain has TRBV9 and TRBJ2-2; no reliable D call. V dropped 1 base and J dropped 5 bases, with 12 bases sitting between them. Germline V gives CDR1 SGDLS, CDR2 YYNGEE. The CDR3 totals 15 residues. The CDR3: CASSVIPGSTGELFF. The CDR3 DNA sequence: TGTGCCAGCAGCGTAATTCCGGGTTCTACCGGGGAGCTGTTTTTT.

The chain carries TRBV2 and TRBJ1-6, with 8 bases matching TRBD1. The V gene's germline CDR1 is SNHLY and CDR2 FYNNEI. The trim removed 5 bases at V and 0 bases at J, leaving 9 bases unmatched. The CDR3 is 18 amino acids. The CDR3 is CASSRDGQGSSYNSPLHF. The DNA for the CDR3 is TGTGCCAGCAGTCGCGATGGACAGGGCAGCTCCTATAATTCACCCCTCCACTTT.

In its sample, this clone was seen once. V usage is TRBV11-2 and J usage is TRBJ1-1; 9 nucleotides align to TRBD1. This CDR3 spans 15 amino acids. Per the germline V gene, CDR1 is SGHAT and CDR2 is FQNNGV. V was pared by 5 bases and J by 0 bases, with 4 bases of the junction left unmatched. CDR3 DNA sequence: TGTGCCAGCAGCACGGGGACAGGGATGAACACTGAAGCTTTCTTT. It is translated as CASSTGTGMNTEAFF.

The genes are TRBV11-2 and TRBJ2-1, with TRBD2 matching 8 bases. Trimming at V came to 1 base and at J to 8 bases, leaving 7 bases not matched to a gene. Germline lookup yields CDR1 SGHAT and CDR2 FQNNGV. The CDR3 loop spans 15 amino acids. In nucleotides, the CDR3 is TGTGCCAGCAGCTTAGTGGCGGGAGGTGGTGATGAGCAGTTCTTC. This codes for CASSLVAGGGDEQFF. Supplemented by reference TRBV11-2 and TRBJ2-1, the full variable domain reads EAGVAQSPRYKIIEKRQSVAFWCNPISGHATLYWYQQILGQGPKLLIQFQNNGVVDDSQLPKDRFSAERLKGVDSTLKIQPAKLEDSAVYLCASSLVAGGGDEQFFGPGTRLTVL.

V usage is TRBV5-8 and J usage is TRBJ1-1; 7 nucleotides match TRBD1. Germline assignment: CDR1 SGHTS and CDR2 YDEGEE. The CDR3 runs 14 residues. Trimming removed 0 bases from V and 4 bases from J; junction bases left unmatched: 3. The CDR3: CASSLGQGGTEAFF. CDR3 in DNA: TGTGCCAGCAGCTTGGGCCAGGGGGGCACTGAAGCTTTCTTT.

The chain combines TRBV7-9 with TRBJ2-7; no definite D call. Germline V lookup: CDR1 SEHNR, CDR2 FQNEAQ (reference sequence). This CDR3 region has 13 residues. V shed 1 base and J shed 1 base, with 5 bases lying between them. The CDR3 nucleotides are TGTGCCAGCAGCTTAGTTCCTTCCTACGAGCAGTACTTC. It encodes CASSLVPSYEQYF.

This chain connects TRBV27 to TRBJ1-1; no definite D call. The CDR3 has 13 amino acids. Trimming cost V 6 bases and J 1 base, with 9 bases left between them. The germline V gene has CDR1 MNHEY and CDR2 SMNVEV (reference sequence). The CDR3 DNA reads TGTGCCAGCAGCCTACTAGAGAACACTGAAGCTTTCTTT. Protein product: CASSLLENTEAFF.

As for this clone: The sample contains more than one DNA sequence encoding this CDR3. V usage is TRBV6-5 and J usage is TRBJ1-1; D gene ambiguous. In germline, CDR1 is MNHEY, CDR2 SVGAGI. The CDR3 totals 12 residues. Trimming pared 6 bases from V and 0 bases from J, leaving 5 bases between. The DNA of the CDR3 is TGTGCCAGCAGCCAGATGAACACTGAAGCTTTCTTT. Translated, it gives CASSQMNTEAFF.

This rearrangement joins TRBV4-2 to TRBJ1-1; D is perhaps TRBD1 (5 bases). The CDR3 is made up of 13 amino acids. V was pared by 3 bases and J by 6 bases, with 11 bases between. Germline CDR1 LGHNA, CDR2 YNFKEQ. The CDR3 protein is CASSHFRVPEAFF. In DNA, the CDR3 is TGTGCCAGCAGCCATTTCAGGGTCCCTGAAGCTTTCTTT.

J is TRBJ2-3 and V is TRBV16, with TRBD2 as a possible D gene (6 bases). Germline CDR1 reads KGHSY; CDR2 reads FQNENV. Deletions cut 4 bases from V and 5 bases from J, with 16 bases between. The length of the CDR3 is 15 residues. CDR3 residues: CASSPLAIGGDTQYF. The CDR3 DNA reads TGTGCCAGCAGCCCACTAGCCATTGGGGGAGATACGCAGTATTTT.

This clone was counted once. This rearrangement joins TRBV3-1 (or the pseudogene TRBV3-2) to TRBJ2-1; tentative D call: TRBD2 (6 bases). This CDR3 has 15 amino acids. Germline CDR1 is LGHDT and CDR2 is YNNKEL (reference sequence). Trimming shortened V by 0 bases and J by 3 bases, and 9 bases separated the two germline ends. The CDR3: CASSQDGRDYNEQFF. The CDR3 bases are TGTGCCAGCAGCCAAGATGGGCGGGACTACAATGAGCAGTTCTTC.

The chain joins TRBV11-3 to TRBJ2-7, with 8 bases matching TRBD2. The length of the CDR3 is 14 residues. Germline V gives CDR1 SGHNT, CDR2 YENEEA. The trim removed 7 bases at V and 3 bases at J, leaving 8 bases unmatched. The CDR3 DNA reads TGTGCCAGCACGACCGGGACTAGTCTCTACGAGCAGTACTTC. This codes for CASTTGTSLYEQYF.

J is TRBJ1-1 and V is TRBV7-2, with TRBD1 matching over 7 bases. The trim removed 6 bases at V and 7 bases at J, leaving 8 bases unmatched. The CDR3 has 13 amino acids. Germline V gives CDR1 SGHTA, CDR2 FQGNSA. CDR3 sequence (DNA): TGTGCCAGCAGGCACGACTGGGACAGTGAAGCTTTCTTT. Protein sequence: CASRHDWDSEAFF.

The CDR3 here is CASTTDSHGGSNQPQHF. The CDR3 DNA reads as TGTGCCAGTACCACAGACAGTCATGGAGGAAGCAATCAGCCCCAGCATTTT. V gene TRBV19 combines with J gene TRBJ1-5; possible D gene TRBD1, 5 bases. CDR3 length equals 17 residues. Germline CDR1 LNHDA, CDR2 SQIVND (reference sequence). Deletions cut 7 bases from V and 1 base from J, with 20 bases between. The full variable domain, rest sourced from reference TRBV19 and TRBJ1-5, is DGGITQSPKYLFRKEGQNVTLSCEQNLNHDAMYWYRQDPGQGLRLIYYSQIVNDFQKGDIAEGYSVSREKKESFPLTVTSAQKNPTAFYLCASTTDSHGGSNQPQHFGDGTRLSIL.